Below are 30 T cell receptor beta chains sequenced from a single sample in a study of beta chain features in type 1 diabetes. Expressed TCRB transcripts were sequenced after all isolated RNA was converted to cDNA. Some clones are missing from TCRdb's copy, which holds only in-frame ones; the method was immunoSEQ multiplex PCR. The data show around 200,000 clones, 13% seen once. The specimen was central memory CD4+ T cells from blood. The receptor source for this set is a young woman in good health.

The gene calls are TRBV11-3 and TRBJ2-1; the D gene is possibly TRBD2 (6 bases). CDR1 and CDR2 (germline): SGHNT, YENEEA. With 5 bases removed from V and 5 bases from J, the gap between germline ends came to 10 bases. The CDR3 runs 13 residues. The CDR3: CASSAGPNNEQFF. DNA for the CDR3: TGTGCCAGCAGCGCGGGACCTAACAATGAGCAGTTCTTC.

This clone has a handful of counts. For the CDR3, the DNA is TGTGCCAGCAGTCCCAGTCCCCCGGGACAGGGCACAGATACGCAGTATTTT. This translates into CASSPSPPGQGTDTQYF. V is TRBV27 and J is TRBJ2-3; 8 positions match TRBD1. The CDR3 has 17 amino acids. J was trimmed by 1 base and V by 5 bases; bases with no gene match: 11. Looked up from germline, CDR1 is MNHEY and CDR2 is SMNVEV (reference sequence).

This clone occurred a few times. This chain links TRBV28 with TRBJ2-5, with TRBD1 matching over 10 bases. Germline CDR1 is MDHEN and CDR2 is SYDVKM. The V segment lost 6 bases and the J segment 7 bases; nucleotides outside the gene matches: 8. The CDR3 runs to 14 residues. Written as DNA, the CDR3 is TGTGCCAGCAGAGTGGGACAGGGGAGGGCGACCCAGTACTTC. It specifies CASRVGQGRATQYF.

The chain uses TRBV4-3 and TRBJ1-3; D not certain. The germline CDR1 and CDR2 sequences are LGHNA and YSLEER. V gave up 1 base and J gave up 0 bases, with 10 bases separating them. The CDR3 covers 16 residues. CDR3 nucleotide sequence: TGCGCCAGCAGCCAAGTTCTAACAGACTCTGGAAACACCATATATTTT. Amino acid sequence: CASSQVLTDSGNTIYF.

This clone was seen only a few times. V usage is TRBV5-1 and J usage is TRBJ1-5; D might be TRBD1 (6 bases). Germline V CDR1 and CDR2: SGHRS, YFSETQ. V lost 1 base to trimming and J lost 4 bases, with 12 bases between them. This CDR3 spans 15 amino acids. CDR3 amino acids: CASSLLGAGNQPQHF. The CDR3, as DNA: TGCGCCAGCAGCTTGCTGGGGGCGGGTAATCAGCCCCAGCATTTT.

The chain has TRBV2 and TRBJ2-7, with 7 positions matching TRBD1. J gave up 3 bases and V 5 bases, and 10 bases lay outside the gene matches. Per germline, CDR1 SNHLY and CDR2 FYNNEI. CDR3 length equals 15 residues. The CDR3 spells CASSPRQGPYYEQYF. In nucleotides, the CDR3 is TGTGCCAGCAGTCCCCGACAGGGCCCCTACTACGAGCAGTACTTC.

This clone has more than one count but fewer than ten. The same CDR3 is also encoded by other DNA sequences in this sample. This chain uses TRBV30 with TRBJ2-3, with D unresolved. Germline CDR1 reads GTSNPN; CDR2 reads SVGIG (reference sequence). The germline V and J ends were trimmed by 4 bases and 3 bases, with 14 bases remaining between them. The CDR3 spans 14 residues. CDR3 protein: CAWIINTGTDTQYF. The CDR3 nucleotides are TGTGCCTGGATTATCAACACCGGGACAGATACGCAGTATTTT.

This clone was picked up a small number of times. The CDR3 loop is CAWSVSVNTEAFF. CDR3 coding DNA: TGTGCCTGGAGTGTATCCGTAAACACTGAAGCTTTCTTT. This chain connects TRBV30 to TRBJ1-1, with unresolved D. V was pared by 0 bases and J by 2 bases, with 7 bases between. This CDR3 contains 13 residues. Germline V gene sequence: CDR1 GTSNPN, CDR2 SVGIG (reference sequence).

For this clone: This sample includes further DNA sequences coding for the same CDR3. The CDR3 DNA follows: TGTGCCAGCAGCTTAGGTTTAACAGATACGCAGTATTTT. It codes for CASSLGLTDTQYF. This chain joins TRBV7-9 and TRBJ2-3, with D unresolved. Deletions cut 1 base from V and 3 bases from J, with 5 bases between. The CDR3 is made up of 13 amino acids. Per germline, CDR1 SEHNR and CDR2 FQNEAQ (reference sequence).

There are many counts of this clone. CDR3 region: CASSLTGTGELFF. The CDR3 DNA follows: TGTGCCAGCAGCTTAACCGGGACCGGGGAGCTGTTTTTT. The V call is TRBV7-2, the J call TRBJ2-2; D is unclear. Germline V gene lookup returns CDR1 SGHTA and CDR2 FQGNSA. V was shortened by 2 bases and J by 5 bases, with 6 bases between the two germline ends. The CDR3 has 13 amino acids.

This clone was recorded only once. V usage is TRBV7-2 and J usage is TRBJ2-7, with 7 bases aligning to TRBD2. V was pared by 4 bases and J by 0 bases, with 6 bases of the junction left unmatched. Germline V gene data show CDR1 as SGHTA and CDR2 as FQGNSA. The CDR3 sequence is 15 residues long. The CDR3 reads CASSSGLITSYEQYF. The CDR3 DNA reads TGTGCCAGCAGCTCGGGACTAATCACCTCCTACGAGCAGTACTTC.

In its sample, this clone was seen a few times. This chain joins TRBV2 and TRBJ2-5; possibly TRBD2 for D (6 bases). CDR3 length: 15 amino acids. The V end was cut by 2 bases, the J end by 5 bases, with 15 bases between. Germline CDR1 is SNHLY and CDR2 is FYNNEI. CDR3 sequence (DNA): TGTGCCAGCAGTGAATCCCCGGAGGGGCTGGAGACCCAGTACTTC. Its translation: CASSESPEGLETQYF.

The CDR3: CASSVGGSFTGELFF. CDR3 DNA sequence: TGTGCCAGCAGCGTAGGTGGGAGTTTCACCGGGGAGCTGTTTTTT. The chain employs TRBV9 and TRBJ2-2; D may be TRBD2 (5 bases). The CDR3 loop spans 15 amino acids. V was clipped by 0 bases and J by 4 bases, with 10 bases between them. Germline loops: CDR1 SGDLS, CDR2 YYNGEE. The whole variable domain, filled in from reference TRBV9 and TRBJ2-2, reads DSGVTQTPKHLITATGQRVTLRCSPRSGDLSVYWYQQSLDQGLQFLIQYYNGEERAKGNILERFSAQQFPDLHSELNLSSLELGDSALYFCASSVGGSFTGELFFGEGSRLTVL.

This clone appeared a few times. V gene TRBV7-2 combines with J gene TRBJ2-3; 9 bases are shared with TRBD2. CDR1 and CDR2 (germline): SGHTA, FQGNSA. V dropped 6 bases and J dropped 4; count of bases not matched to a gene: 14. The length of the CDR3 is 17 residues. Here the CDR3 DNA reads TGTGCCAGCAGGAGGGGGGGTAGCGGGAGTATCTCAGATACGCAGTATTTT. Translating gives CASRRGGSGSISDTQYF.

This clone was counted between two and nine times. DNA of the CDR3: TGTGCCAGCAGCTCCGGGACTGTGAACACTGAAGCTTTCTTT. This gives the protein CASSSGTVNTEAFF. The chain is built from TRBV7-9 and TRBJ1-1; D perhaps matches TRBD1 (5 bases). Per the germline V gene, CDR1 is SEHNR and CDR2 is FQNEAQ (reference sequence). The CDR3 consists of 14 residues. Trimming removed 4 bases at V and 0 bases at J, with 9 bases between.

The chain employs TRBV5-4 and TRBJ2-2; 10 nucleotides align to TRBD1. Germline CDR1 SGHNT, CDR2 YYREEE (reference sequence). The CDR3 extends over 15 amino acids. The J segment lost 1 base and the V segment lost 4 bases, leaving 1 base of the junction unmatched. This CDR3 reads CASSRTGGNTGELFF. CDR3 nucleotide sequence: TGTGCCAGCAGCAGGACAGGGGGGAACACCGGGGAGCTGTTTTTT.

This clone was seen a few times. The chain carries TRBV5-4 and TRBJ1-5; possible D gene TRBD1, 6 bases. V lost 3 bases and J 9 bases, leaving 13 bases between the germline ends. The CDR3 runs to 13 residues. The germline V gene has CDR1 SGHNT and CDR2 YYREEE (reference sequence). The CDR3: CASSYNRELPQHF. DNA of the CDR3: TGTGCCAGCAGCTATAACAGGGAGCTGCCCCAGCATTTT.

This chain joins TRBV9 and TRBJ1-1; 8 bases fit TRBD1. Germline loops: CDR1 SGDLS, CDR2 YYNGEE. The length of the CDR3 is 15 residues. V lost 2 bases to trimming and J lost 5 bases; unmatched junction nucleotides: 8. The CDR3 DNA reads TGTGCCAGCAGCGTTTTTGACAGGGGACAGACTGAAGCTTTCTTT. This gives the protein CASSVFDRGQTEAFF.

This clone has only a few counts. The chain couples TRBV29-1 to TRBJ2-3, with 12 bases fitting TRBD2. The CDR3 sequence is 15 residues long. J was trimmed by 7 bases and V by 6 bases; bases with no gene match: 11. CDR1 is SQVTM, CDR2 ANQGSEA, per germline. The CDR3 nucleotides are TGCAGCGTCGTATTTGGACTAGCGGGAAGCAATACGCAGTATTTT. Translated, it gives CSVVFGLAGSNTQYF.

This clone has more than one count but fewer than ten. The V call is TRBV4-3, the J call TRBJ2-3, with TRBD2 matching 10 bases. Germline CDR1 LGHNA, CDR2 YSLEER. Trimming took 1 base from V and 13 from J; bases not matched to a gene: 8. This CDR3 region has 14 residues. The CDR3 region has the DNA TGCGCCAGCAGCCAAGGGGTTCTAGCGGGAGCTGAGTATTTT. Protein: CASSQGVLAGAEYF.

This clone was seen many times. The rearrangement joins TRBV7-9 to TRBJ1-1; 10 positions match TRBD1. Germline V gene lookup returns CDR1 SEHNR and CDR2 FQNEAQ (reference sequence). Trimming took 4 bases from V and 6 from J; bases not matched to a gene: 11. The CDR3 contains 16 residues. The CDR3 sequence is CASSSPGTGVSAEAFF. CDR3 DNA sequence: TGTGCCAGCAGCTCTCCCGGGACAGGGGTATCGGCTGAAGCTTTCTTT.

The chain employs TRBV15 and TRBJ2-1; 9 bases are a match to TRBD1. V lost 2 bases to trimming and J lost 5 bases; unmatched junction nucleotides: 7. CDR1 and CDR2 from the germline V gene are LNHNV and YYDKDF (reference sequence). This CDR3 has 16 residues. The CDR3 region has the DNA TGTGCCACCAGCAGAAGAACAGGGGGCAGACACAATGAGCAGTTCTTC. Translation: CATSRRTGGRHNEQFF.

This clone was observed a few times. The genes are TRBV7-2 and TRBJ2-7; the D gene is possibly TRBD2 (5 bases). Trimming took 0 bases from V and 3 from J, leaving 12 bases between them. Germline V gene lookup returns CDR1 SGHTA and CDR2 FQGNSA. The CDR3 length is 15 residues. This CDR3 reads CASSLAVDSYYEQYF. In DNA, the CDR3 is TGTGCCAGCAGCTTAGCGGTGGACTCCTACTACGAGCAGTACTTC. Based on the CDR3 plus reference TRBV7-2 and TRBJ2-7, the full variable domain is GAGVSQSPSNKVTEKGKDVELRCDPISGHTALYWYRQSLGQGLEFLIYFQGNSAPDKSGLPSDRFSAERTGGSVSTLTIQRTQQEDSAVYLCASSLAVDSYYEQYFGPGTRLTVT.

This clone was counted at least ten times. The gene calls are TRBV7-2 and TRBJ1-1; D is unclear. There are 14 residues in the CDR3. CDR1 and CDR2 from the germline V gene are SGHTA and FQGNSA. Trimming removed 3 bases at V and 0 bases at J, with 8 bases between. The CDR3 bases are TGTGCCAGCAGCTTTTCAGGCATGAACACTGAAGCTTTCTTT. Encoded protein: CASSFSGMNTEAFF.

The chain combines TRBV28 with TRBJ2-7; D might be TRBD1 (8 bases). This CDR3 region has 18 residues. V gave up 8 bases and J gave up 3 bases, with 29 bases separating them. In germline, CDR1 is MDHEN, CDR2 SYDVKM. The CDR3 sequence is CASHTGTGWASGYYEQYF. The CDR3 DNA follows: TGTGCCAGCCATACCGGGACAGGTTGGGCTAGCGGCTACTACGAGCAGTACTTC.

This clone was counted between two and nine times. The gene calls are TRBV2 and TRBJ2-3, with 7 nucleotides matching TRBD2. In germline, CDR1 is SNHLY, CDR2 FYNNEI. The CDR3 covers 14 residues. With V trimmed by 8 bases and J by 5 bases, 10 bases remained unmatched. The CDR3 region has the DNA TGTGCCAGCCAGCGGGCTGGGAGGGTAGATACGCAGTATTTT. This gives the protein CASQRAGRVDTQYF.

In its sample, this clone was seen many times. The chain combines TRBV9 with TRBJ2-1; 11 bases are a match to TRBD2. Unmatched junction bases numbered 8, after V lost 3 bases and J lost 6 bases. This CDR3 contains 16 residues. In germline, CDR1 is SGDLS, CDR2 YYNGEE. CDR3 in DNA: TGTGCCAGCAGCGCCCAACTAGCGGGAGTTTCCAATGAGCAGTTCTTC. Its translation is CASSAQLAGVSNEQFF.

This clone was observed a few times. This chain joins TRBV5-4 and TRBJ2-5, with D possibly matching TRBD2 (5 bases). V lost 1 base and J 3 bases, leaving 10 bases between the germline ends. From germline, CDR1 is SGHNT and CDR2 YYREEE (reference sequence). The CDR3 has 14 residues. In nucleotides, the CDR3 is TGTGCCAGCAGCTTGTTGGGTAGCGAAGAGACCCAGTACTTC. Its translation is CASSLLGSEETQYF.

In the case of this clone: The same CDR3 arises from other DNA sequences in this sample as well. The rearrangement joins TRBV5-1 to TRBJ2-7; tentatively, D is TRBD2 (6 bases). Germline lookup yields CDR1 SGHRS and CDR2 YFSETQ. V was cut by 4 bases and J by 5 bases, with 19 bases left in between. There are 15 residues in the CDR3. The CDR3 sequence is CASSPLTRSGNEQYF. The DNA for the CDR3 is TGCGCCAGCAGCCCTTTGACTAGGTCTGGCAACGAGCAGTACTTC.

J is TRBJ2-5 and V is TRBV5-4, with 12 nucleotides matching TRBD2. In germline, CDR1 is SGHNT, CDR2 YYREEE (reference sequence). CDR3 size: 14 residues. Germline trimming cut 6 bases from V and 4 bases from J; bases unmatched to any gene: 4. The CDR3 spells CASTTGLAGETQYF. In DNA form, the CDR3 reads TGTGCCAGCACCACGGGACTAGCGGGAGAGACCCAGTACTTC.